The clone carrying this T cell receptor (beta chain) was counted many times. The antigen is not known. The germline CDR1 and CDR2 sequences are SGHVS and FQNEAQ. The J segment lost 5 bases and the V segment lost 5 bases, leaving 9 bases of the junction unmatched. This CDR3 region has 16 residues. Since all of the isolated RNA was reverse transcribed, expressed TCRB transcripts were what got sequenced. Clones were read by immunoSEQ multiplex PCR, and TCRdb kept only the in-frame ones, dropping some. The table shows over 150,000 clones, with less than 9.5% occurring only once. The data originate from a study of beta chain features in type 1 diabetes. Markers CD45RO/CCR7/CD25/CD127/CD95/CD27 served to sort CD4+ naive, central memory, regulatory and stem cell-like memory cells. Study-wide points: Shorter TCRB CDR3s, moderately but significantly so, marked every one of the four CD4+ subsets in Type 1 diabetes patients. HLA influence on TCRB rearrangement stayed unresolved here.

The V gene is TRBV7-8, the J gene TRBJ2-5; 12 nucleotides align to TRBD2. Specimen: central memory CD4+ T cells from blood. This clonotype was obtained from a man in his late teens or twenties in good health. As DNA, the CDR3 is TGTGCCAGCAGCCCTGGGACTAGCGGGTACGGGGAGACCCAGTACTTC. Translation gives CASSPGTSGYGETQYF.